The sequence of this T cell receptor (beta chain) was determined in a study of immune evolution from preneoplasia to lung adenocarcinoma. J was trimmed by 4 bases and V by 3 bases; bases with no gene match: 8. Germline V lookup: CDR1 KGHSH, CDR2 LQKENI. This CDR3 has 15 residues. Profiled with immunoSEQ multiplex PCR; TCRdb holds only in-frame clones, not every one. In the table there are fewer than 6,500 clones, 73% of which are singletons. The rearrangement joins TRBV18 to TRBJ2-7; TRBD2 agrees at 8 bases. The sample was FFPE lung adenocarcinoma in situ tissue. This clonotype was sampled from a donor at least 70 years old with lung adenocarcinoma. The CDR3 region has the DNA TGTGCCAGCTCACCGGAGGTACTAGCGGAGTACGAGCAGTACTTC. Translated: CASSPEVLAEYEQYF. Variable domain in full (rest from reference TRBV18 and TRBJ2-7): NAGVMQNPRHLVRRRGQEARLRCSPMKGHSHVYWYRQLPEEGLKFMVYLQKENIIDESGMPKERFSAEFPKEGPSILRIQQVVRGDSAAYFCASSPEVLAEYEQYFGPGTRLTVT.